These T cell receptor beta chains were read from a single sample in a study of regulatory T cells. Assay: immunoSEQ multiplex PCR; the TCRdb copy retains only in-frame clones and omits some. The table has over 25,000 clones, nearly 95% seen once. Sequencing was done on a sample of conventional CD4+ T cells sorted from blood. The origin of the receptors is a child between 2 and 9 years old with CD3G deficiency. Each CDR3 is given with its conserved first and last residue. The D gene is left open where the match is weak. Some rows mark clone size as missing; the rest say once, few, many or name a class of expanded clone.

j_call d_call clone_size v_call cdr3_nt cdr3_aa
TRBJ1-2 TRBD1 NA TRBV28 TGTGCCAGCAGTTCTCCGGGACAGGGGGACTATGGCTACACCTTC CASSSPGQGDYGYTF
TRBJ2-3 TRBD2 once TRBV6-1 TGTGCCAGCAGTGAAGCTAGCGGGAGGGCAGATACGCAGTATTTT CASSEASGRADTQYF
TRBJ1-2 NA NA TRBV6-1 TGTGCCAGCAGTCCTACAGGTACTGGCGGCTACACCTTC CASSPTGTGGYTF
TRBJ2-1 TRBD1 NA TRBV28 TGTGCCAGCACCTCCTCGGGACAGGGGAGCAATGAGCAGTTCTTC CASTSSGQGSNEQFF
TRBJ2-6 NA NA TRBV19 TGTGCCAGTAGTCCCCAGGGTTCTGGGGCCAACGTCCTGACTTTC CASSPQGSGANVLTF
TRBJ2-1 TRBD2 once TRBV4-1 TGCGCCAGCAGCCAGGGCTTAGCGGGAGGGCTTGCCTACAATGAGCAGTTCTTC CASSQGLAGGLAYNEQFF
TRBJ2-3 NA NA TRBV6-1 TGTGCCAGCAGCCTAAACACAGATACGCAGTATTTT CASSLNTDTQYF
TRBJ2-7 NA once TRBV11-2 TGTGCCAGCAGCGCAAATCGGTTCTCCTACGAGCAGTACTTC CASSANRFSYEQYF
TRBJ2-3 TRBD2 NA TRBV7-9 TGTGCCAGCAGCTTAACCAGCGGGAGAACAGATACGCAGTATTTT CASSLTSGRTDTQYF
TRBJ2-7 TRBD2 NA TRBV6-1 TGTGCCAGCAGAAAGGGACTAGCTCACTACGAGCAGTACTTC CASRKGLAHYEQYF
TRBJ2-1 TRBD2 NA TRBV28 TGTGCCAGCAGTTTAGGGGGACTAGGGGCTGGTGAGCAGTTCTTC CASSLGGLGAGEQFF
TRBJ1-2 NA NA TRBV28 TGTGCCAGCAGGGAGGGGGGATATGGCTACACCTTC CASREGGYGYTF
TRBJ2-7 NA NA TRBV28 TGTGCCAGCAGTTCGACCGGACCAGGGTGGTCCTACGAGCAGTACTTC CASSSTGPGWSYEQYF